The present TCR beta chain was sequenced within a study of T cell repertoires in cytomegalovirus infection. The CDR3 is 15 amino acids. CDR1 and CDR2 (germline): MNHEY, SMNVEV (reference sequence). Deletions cut 5 bases from V and 8 bases from J, with 21 bases between. This clonotype was recorded at least ten times. The antigen remains unidentified. TCRdb itself ran the reads through MiXCR, one entry per CDR3 protein. This sample has around 100,000 distinct CDR3 sequences, with under 50% found just once. Here the sequenced sample was CD8+ T cells from cultured PBMCs, taken from culture after CMV antigen stimulation. This sequence was found in a human donor in good health (CMV status not recorded). Some clones in this sample may be carry-over from other donors' samples. This chain joins TRBV27 and TRBJ1-1, with a weak D call TRBD1 (5 bases). The CDR3 spells CASSLGMGGLWEAFF. The CDR3 DNA reads as TGTGCCAGCAGTCTAGGGATGGGGGGGTTGTGGGAAGCTTTCTTT.